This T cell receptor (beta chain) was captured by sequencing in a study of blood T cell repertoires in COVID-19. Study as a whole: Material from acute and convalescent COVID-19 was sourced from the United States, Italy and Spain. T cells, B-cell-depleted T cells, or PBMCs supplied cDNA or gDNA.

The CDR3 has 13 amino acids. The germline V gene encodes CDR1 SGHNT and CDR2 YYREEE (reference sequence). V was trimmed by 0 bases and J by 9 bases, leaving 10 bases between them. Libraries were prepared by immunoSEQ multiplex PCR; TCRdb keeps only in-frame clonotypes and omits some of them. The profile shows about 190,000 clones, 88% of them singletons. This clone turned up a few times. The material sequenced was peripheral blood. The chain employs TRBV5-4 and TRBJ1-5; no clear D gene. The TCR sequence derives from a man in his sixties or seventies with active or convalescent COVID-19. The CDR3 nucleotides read TGTGCCAGCAGCTTGGGTACAACGGGGCCCCAGCATTTT. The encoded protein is CASSLGTTGPQHF. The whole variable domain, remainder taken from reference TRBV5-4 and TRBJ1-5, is ETGVTQSPTHLIKTRGQQVTLRCSSQSGHNTVSWYQQALGQGPQFIFQYYREEENGRGNFPPRFSGLQFPNYSSELNVNALELDDSALYLCASSLGTTGPQHFGDGTRLSIL.